This entry lists 19 T cell receptor beta chains sequenced from one sample in a study of T cell responses to AZD1222 COVID-19 vaccine. The data were produced by immunoSEQ multiplex PCR, yet TCRdb's version contains in-frame clones alone and is incomplete. The data contain 160,000 or so clones, approximately 90% of them seen just once; the ten biggest clones take up approximately 4.2%. The sample consisted of peripheral blood, taken 28 days after the second dose of the MenACWY control vaccine. The receptor source for this set is an adult who received the MenACWY meningococcal vaccine as a control.

The chain is built from TRBV30 and TRBJ1-2; D remains unclear. CDR3 length: 13 residues. Germline V gives CDR1 GTSNPN, CDR2 SVGIG (reference sequence). Trimming took 0 bases from V and 4 from J, leaving 9 bases between them. CDR3 sequence reads: CAWSVQDGYGYTF. The CDR3 region has the DNA TGTGCCTGGAGTGTCCAGGACGGCTATGGCTACACCTTC.

This rearrangement joins TRBV28 to TRBJ2-3, with unresolved D. Per germline, CDR1 MDHEN and CDR2 SYDVKM. The V end lost 5 bases, the J end lost 4 bases, and 22 bases lay between the germline ends. This CDR3 is 17 amino acids long. The CDR3: CASSSPGPRLSSDTQYF. DNA for the CDR3: TGTGCCAGCAGTAGCCCGGGCCCTCGATTGAGCTCAGATACGCAGTATTTT.

V gene TRBV3-1 (or the pseudogene TRBV3-2) combines with J gene TRBJ2-1; tentatively, D is TRBD1 (8 bases). The CDR3 length is 14 residues. CDR1 is LGHDT, CDR2 YNNKEL, per germline (reference sequence). The ends were cut back, 1 base at V and 9 bases at J, with 13 bases in the middle. The CDR3 DNA sequence: TGTGCCAGCAGCCAAGGACAGGGGAGGGCTGAGCAGTTCTTC. This sequence encodes CASSQGQGRAEQFF.

The chain links TRBV9 to TRBJ2-5; 11 bases are shared with TRBD2. Germline V gene lookup returns CDR1 SGDLS and CDR2 YYNGEE. There are 17 residues in the CDR3. Trimming took 2 bases from V and 5 from J; bases not matched to a gene: 11. The CDR3 loop is CASSVREGLAGGETQYF. The CDR3 DNA reads as TGTGCCAGCAGCGTGCGGGAGGGGCTAGCGGGAGGCGAGACCCAGTACTTC. The variable domain in full, completed from reference TRBV9 and TRBJ2-5, reads DSGVTQTPKHLITATGQRVTLRCSPRSGDLSVYWYQQSLDQGLQFLIQYYNGEERAKGNILERFSAQQFPDLHSELNLSSLELGDSALYFCASSVREGLAGGETQYFGPGTRLLVL.

This chain joins TRBV7-2 and TRBJ2-3, with D possibly TRBD1 on 6 matching bases. Trimming took off 1 base at V and 0 bases at J, with 11 bases between the two ends. This CDR3 has 16 residues. Germline V gives CDR1 SGHTA, CDR2 FQGNSA. DNA for the CDR3: TGTGCCAGCAGCTTAGTGGTCAGGGGAAGCACAGATACGCAGTATTTT. Translated: CASSLVVRGSTDTQYF.

This clone was recorded only once. The chain recombines TRBV27 with TRBJ1-6; 7 positions match TRBD1. Losses at the gene ends were 7 bases for V and 4 bases for J; bases not matched to a gene: 7. Germline V gives CDR1 MNHEY, CDR2 SMNVEV (reference sequence). There are 15 residues in the CDR3. The CDR3 protein is CASTGGQPYNSPLHF. The CDR3 nucleotides are TGTGCCAGCACTGGGGGACAGCCATATAATTCACCCCTCCACTTT.

The chain has TRBV7-8 and TRBJ2-3; D perhaps matches TRBD1 (7 bases). Trimming removed 4 bases from V and 10 bases from J, with 21 bases in between. Germline assignment: CDR1 SGHVS and CDR2 FQNEAQ. The CDR3 is 15 residues long. Here the CDR3 DNA reads TGTGCCAGCAGCTACCTGGGCGGGACAGACCATCCGCAGTATTTT. This codes for CASSYLGGTDHPQYF.

This chain links TRBV28 with TRBJ2-7, with D possibly being TRBD2 (5 bases). CDR3 length: 15 residues. Per the germline V gene, CDR1 is MDHEN and CDR2 is SYDVKM. V was shortened by 5 bases and J by 0 bases, with 14 bases between the two germline ends. CDR3 region: CASSRGLRSSYEQYF. CDR3 DNA sequence: TGTGCCAGCAGTCGCGGACTCAGGAGCTCCTACGAGCAGTACTTC.

This chain links TRBV6-2 or TRBV6-3 with TRBJ2-7; D gene uncertain. CDR1 and CDR2 (germline): MNHEY, SVGEGT. The CDR3 is made up of 13 amino acids. Trimming shortened V by 5 bases and J by 1 base, and 9 bases separated the two germline ends. In DNA form, the CDR3 reads TGTGCCAGCAGTCTGGCCGCGTCCTACGAGCAGTACTTC. As protein: CASSLAASYEQYF.

The genes are TRBV2 and TRBJ1-2; D uncertain. The CDR3 consists of 11 residues. Germline CDR1 reads SNHLY; CDR2 reads FYNNEI. V gave up 5 bases and J gave up 5 bases, with 6 bases separating them. Here the CDR3 DNA reads TGTGCCAGCAGTCTAGGTTATGGCTACACCTTC. This sequence encodes CASSLGYGYTF.

This clone showed up just once. The gene calls are TRBV7-2 and TRBJ1-1; D may be TRBD1 (6 bases). The CDR3 sequence is 14 residues long. Trimming removed 3 bases from V and 1 base from J, with 9 bases in between. Germline CDR1 SGHTA, CDR2 FQGNSA. CDR3 in DNA: TGTGCCAGCAGCTTCAAACAGGGGAACACTGAAGCTTTCTTT. This codes for CASSFKQGNTEAFF.

The CDR3 loop is CASSPPPRTGTRNTIYF. In DNA, the CDR3 is TGTGCCAGCAGTCCACCCCCCCGGACAGGGACGCGAAACACCATATATTTT. The chain employs TRBV28 and TRBJ1-3, with 8 bases matching TRBD1. The CDR3 extends over 17 amino acids. Trimming at V came to 5 bases and at J to 5 bases, leaving 14 bases not matched to a gene. Germline CDR1 reads MDHEN; CDR2 reads SYDVKM.

The chain couples TRBV2 to TRBJ2-1, with D tentatively TRBD1 (6 bases). Germline V gene sequence: CDR1 SNHLY, CDR2 FYNNEI. With 3 bases removed from V and 4 bases from J, the gap between germline ends came to 13 bases. The CDR3 is 15 residues long. CDR3 in amino acids: CASSDLVGGYNEQFF. The CDR3 DNA sequence: TGTGCCAGCAGTGATTTGGTAGGGGGATACAATGAGCAGTTCTTC.

The chain has TRBV6-6 and TRBJ2-3; TRBD2 matches 12 bases. Trimming removed 6 bases from V and 1 base from J; junction bases left unmatched: 8. The CDR3 consists of 17 residues. Per the germline V gene, CDR1 is MNHNY and CDR2 is SVGAGI (reference sequence). CDR3: CASRRALAGGGTDTQYF. In nucleotides, the CDR3 is TGTGCCAGCAGACGAGCTCTAGCGGGAGGGGGCACAGATACGCAGTATTTT.

The chain has TRBV4-3 and TRBJ2-7; D is unresolved. Germline V CDR1 and CDR2: LGHNA, YSLEER. V was pared by 1 base and J by 0 bases, with 4 bases between. The CDR3 consists of 13 residues. The CDR3, as DNA: TGCGCCAGCAGCCAAGGTTTCTCCTACGAGCAGTACTTC. Protein: CASSQGFSYEQYF.

The genes are TRBV7-3 and TRBJ2-3; 10 positions agree with TRBD2. V lost 2 bases, J lost 3 bases, and 5 bases stayed unmatched. The CDR3 sequence is 16 residues long. Germline-derived CDR1 and CDR2 are SGHTA and FQGTGA. The CDR3 protein is CASSLARTSGTDTQYF. The CDR3 nucleotides are TGTGCCAGCAGCTTAGCCAGGACTAGCGGTACAGATACGCAGTATTTT.

This clone was seen a handful of times. The rearrangement links TRBV5-4 to TRBJ2-2; the D gene is possibly TRBD2 (6 bases). Per the germline V gene, CDR1 is SGHNT and CDR2 is YYREEE (reference sequence). The CDR3 has 15 amino acids. The ends were cut back, 0 bases at V and 4 bases at J, with 10 bases in the middle. CDR3 bases: TGTGCCAGCAGCTTGGACGGGAGCGGCACCGGGGAGCTGTTTTTT. Residues: CASSLDGSGTGELFF. The complete variable domain, with remaining parts taken from reference TRBV5-4 and TRBJ2-2, reads ETGVTQSPTHLIKTRGQQVTLRCSSQSGHNTVSWYQQALGQGPQFIFQYYREEENGRGNFPPRFSGLQFPNYSSELNVNALELDDSALYLCASSLDGSGTGELFFGEGSRLTVL.

The chain couples TRBV11-2 to TRBJ1-3; 7 nucleotides line up with TRBD1. The V segment lost 4 bases and the J segment 0 bases; nucleotides outside the gene matches: 3. This CDR3 has 15 residues. The germline gives CDR1 SGHAT, CDR2 FQNNGV. CDR3 nucleotide sequence: TGTGCCAGCAGCTCGACAGGGTTCTCTGGAAACACCATATATTTT. This gives the protein CASSSTGFSGNTIYF.

This chain uses TRBV27 with TRBJ1-5; D perhaps matches TRBD1 (6 bases). The germline V gene encodes CDR1 MNHEY and CDR2 SMNVEV (reference sequence). V shed 9 bases and J shed 3 bases, with 12 bases lying between them. The CDR3 runs to 13 residues. The CDR3 spells CARGDIANQPQHF. CDR3 DNA sequence: TGTGCCAGGGGGGACATCGCCAATCAGCCCCAGCATTTT.